This T cell receptor beta chain was sequenced for a study of T cell repertoires in cytomegalovirus infection. Study background: CMV epitopes in the study were HLA-C-restricted (recently identified) and HLA-B-restricted (well studied). Both CMV infection and a matching HLA type were indicated by public TCR beta signatures.

The CDR3 is 13 amino acids. V was pared by 2 bases and J by 5 bases, with 0 bases of the junction left unmatched. Germline V gene sequence: CDR1 SGHVS, CDR2 FNYEAQ. General study findings and limits: Identification of carriers of CMV plus the relevant HLA was performed using cumulative public TCR beta family frequency. Clonotypes of TCR beta that were HLA-C-restricted and CMV-specific dominated the ex vivo response.

TCRdb independently ran MiXCR on the reads; one entry per CDR3 protein. The sample has 650,000 to 850,000 distinct CDR3 sequences; 29% are singletons. As to this clonotype: Its antigen remains unidentified.

The source of this sequence is a human donor in good health (CMV status not recorded). Some clones in this sample may be carry-over from other donors' samples. The chain employs TRBV7-6 and TRBJ2-5, with 9 bases matching TRBD2. The material was cultured CD8+ T cells from PBMCs, obtained from culture after CMV antigen stimulation. CDR3 nucleotide sequence: TGTGCCAGCAGCTTACTAGCGGGGGAGACCCAGTACTTC. Its protein product is CASSLLAGETQYF.